This T cell receptor beta chain was captured by sequencing in a study of Tregs in tolerant kidney transplant recipients. The CDR3 contains 13 residues. Germline assignment: CDR1 MNHNS and CDR2 SASEGT. V was clipped by 5 bases and J by 11 bases, with 16 bases between them. This clone was detected only once. The protocol was immunoSEQ multiplex PCR, while the TCRdb copy is restricted to in-frame clones and leaves out a portion. The sample shows approximately 75,000 clones, approximately 89% of them seen only once. The receptor was derived from a human donor who received a combined kidney and bone marrow transplant. The sample in question was Tregs from blood, obtained before the transplant. The chain couples TRBV6-1 to TRBJ1-5; D may be TRBD1 (5 bases). This CDR3 is CASSRDAGMAQHF. DNA of the CDR3: TGTGCCAGCAGTCGGGACGCCGGAATGGCCCAGCATTTT.